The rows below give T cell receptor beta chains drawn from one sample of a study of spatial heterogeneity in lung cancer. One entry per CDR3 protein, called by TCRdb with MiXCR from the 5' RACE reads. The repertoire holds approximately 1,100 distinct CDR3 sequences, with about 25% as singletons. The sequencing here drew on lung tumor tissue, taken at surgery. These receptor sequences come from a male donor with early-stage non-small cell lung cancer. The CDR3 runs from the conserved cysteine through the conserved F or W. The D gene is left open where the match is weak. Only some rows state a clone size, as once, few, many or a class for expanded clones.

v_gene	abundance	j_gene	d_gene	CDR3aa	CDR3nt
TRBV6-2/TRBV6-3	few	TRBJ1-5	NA	CASSYSGRSVQPQHF	TGTGCCAGCAGTTACTCAGGTCGGTCAGTTCAGCCCCAGCATTTT
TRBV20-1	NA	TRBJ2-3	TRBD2	CSAAPGLAGGADTQYF	TGCAGTGCGGCACCGGGACTAGCGGGGGGGGCAGATACGCAGTATTTT
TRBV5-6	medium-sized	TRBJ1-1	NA	CASSPVRGSTEAFF	TGTGCCAGCAGCCCCGTACGGGGGAGCACTGAAGCTTTCTTT
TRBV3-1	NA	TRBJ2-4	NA	CASSQLTKNIQYF	TGTGCCAGCAGCCAACTGACCAAAAACATTCAGTACTTC
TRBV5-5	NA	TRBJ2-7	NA	CASSIQGYEQYF	TGTGCCAGCAGCATACAGGGCTACGAGCAGTACTTC
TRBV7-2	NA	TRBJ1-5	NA	CASSPSPQKYSNQPQHF	TGTGCCAGCAGCCCCAGCCCCCAGAAATATAGCAATCAGCCCCAGCATTTT
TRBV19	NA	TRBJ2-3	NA	CASSAWDTDTQYF	TGTGCCAGTAGCGCGTGGGACACAGATACGCAGTATTTT
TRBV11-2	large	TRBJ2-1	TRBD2	CASSLDDPPLAGGVNEQFF	TGTGCCAGCAGCTTAGACGACCCCCCGCTAGCGGGAGGGGTAAATGAGCAGTTCTTC
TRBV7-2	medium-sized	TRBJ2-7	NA	CASTPRFGAYEQYF	TGTGCCAGCACCCCACGCTTCGGGGCCTACGAGCAGTACTTC
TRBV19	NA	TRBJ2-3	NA	CASSRLLRTDTQYF	TGTGCCAGTAGTCGCCTGCTACGCACAGATACGCAGTATTTT
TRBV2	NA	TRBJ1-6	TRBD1	CASRDPEGGFSPLHF	TGTGCCAGCAGAGACCCGGAAGGGGGCTTTTCACCCCTCCACTTT
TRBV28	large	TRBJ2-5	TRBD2	CASSSPGLAGLETQYF	TGTGCCAGCAGTTCACCCGGGTTAGCGGGACTGGAGACCCAGTACTTC
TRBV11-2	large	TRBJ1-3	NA	CASSLVFGASGNTIYF	TGTGCCAGCAGCTTAGTCTTCGGGGCCTCTGGAAACACCATATATTTT
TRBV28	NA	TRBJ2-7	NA	CASRPGLDYEQYF	TGTGCCAGCCGCCCGGGTCTTGATTACGAGCAGTACTTC
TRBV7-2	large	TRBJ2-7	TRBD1	CASSRTGIYEQYF	TGTGCCAGCAGTAGGACAGGGATCTACGAGCAGTACTTC
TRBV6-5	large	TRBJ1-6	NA	CASRNRSGSPLHF	TGTGCCAGCAGAAACAGGAGTGGATCACCCCTCCACTTT
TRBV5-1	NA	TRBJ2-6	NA	CASSLRGANVLTF	TGCGCCAGCAGCTTGCGGGGGGCCAACGTCCTGACTTTC
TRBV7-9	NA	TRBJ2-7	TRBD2	CASSHTSGGGYEQYF	TGTGCCAGCAGCCATACTAGCGGAGGCGGGTACGAGCAGTACTTC
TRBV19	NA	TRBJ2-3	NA	CASSMGGAPDTQYF	TGTGCCAGTAGTATGGGCGGGGCCCCAGATACGCAGTATTTT
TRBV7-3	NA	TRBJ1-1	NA	CASSPTTGYFVF	TGTGCCAGCAGCCCAACCACAGGGTACTTTGTCTTT
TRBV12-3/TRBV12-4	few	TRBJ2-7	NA	CASSFGEQYF	TGTGCCAGCAGTTTCGGTGAGCAGTACTTC
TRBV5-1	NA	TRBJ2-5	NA	CASSHDIETQYF	TGCGCCAGCAGCCACGACATAGAGACCCAGTACTTC
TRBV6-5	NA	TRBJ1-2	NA	CASSYWRESNYGYTF	TGTGCCAGCAGTTACTGGAGGGAAAGTAACTATGGCTACACCTTC
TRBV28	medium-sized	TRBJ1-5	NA	CASSPQGRGSNQPQHF	TGTGCCAGCAGTCCCCAGGGGCGGGGTAGCAATCAGCCCCAGCATTTT
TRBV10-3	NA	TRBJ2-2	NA	CAISEGNTGELFF	TGTGCCATCAGTGAGGGGAACACCGGGGAGCTGTTTTTT
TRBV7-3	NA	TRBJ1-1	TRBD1	CASSAAQGTEAFF	TGTGCCAGCAGCGCAGCACAGGGGACTGAAGCTTTCTTT
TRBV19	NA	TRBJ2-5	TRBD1	CASSGQVQETQYF	TGTGCCAGTAGTGGACAGGTGCAAGAGACCCAGTACTTC
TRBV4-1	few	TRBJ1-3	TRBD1	CASSYGQEVSGNTIYF	TGCGCCAGCAGCTACGGACAGGAAGTCTCTGGAAACACCATATATTTT
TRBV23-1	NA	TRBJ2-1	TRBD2	CASSQGLAGSSYNEQFF	TGCGCCAGCAGTCAAGGACTAGCGGGTAGCTCCTACAATGAGCAGTTCTTC
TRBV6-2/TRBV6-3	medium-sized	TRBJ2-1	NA	CASSPGPNNEQFF	TGTGCCAGCAGCCCCGGGCCAAATAATGAGCAGTTCTTC
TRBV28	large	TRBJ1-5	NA	CALQVNNQPQHF	TGTGCCTTACAGGTGAACAATCAGCCCCAGCATTTT
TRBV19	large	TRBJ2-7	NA	CASSIGQGLREQYF	TGTGCCAGTAGTATCGGTCAGGGACTGCGCGAGCAGTACTTC
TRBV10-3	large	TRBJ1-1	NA	CAIRLDRGNTEAFF	TGTGCCATACGACTTGATCGAGGGAACACTGAAGCTTTCTTT
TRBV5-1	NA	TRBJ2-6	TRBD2	CASSLDSGGAGANVLTF	TGCGCCAGCAGCTTGGACAGCGGGGGGGCTGGGGCCAACGTCCTGACTTTC
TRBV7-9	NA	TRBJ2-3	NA	CASSPITGSAYGADTQYF	TGTGCCAGCAGCCCCATAACGGGAAGCGCCTATGGGGCAGATACGCAGTATTTT
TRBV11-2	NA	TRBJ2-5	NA	CASSLESQETQYF	TGTGCCAGCAGCTTAGAGTCCCAAGAGACCCAGTACTTC
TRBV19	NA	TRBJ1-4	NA	CASNKYRTQGEKLFF	TGTGCCAGTAATAAATACAGGACGCAAGGGGAAAAACTGTTTTTT
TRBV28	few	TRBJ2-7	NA	CASSLAGATSYEQYF	TGTGCCAGCAGTTTAGCAGGGGCCACCTCCTACGAGCAGTACTTC
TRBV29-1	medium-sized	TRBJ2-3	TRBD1	CSVGQIGTDTQYF	TGCAGCGTGGGACAGATAGGCACAGATACGCAGTATTTT
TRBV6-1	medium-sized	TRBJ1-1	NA	CASTRTEGTEAFF	TGTGCCAGCACTAGGACGGAGGGCACTGAAGCCTTCTTT
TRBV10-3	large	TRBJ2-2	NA	CAIGHRGLRENTGELFF	TGTGCCATCGGACACCGGGGTCTCAGAGAGAACACCGGGGAGCTGTTTTTT
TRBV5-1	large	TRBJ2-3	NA	CASSWMAADTQYF	TGCGCCAGCAGCTGGATGGCCGCCGATACGCAGTATTTT
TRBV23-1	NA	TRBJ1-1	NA	CASSPTNVNTEAFF	TGCGCCAGCTCACCGACAAACGTGAACACTGAAGCTTTCTTT
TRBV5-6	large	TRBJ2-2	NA	CASTPFARASVDGELFF	TGTGCCAGCACCCCCTTCGCAAGGGCCTCTGTGGACGGGGAGCTGTTTTTT
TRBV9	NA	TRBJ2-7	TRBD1	CASSVGRRQGAEQYF	TGTGCCAGCAGCGTAGGCCGAAGACAGGGGGCCGAGCAGTACTTC
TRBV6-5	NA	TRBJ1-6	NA	CASSQYRELNSPLHF	TGTGCCAGCAGTCAGTACAGGGAATTGAATTCACCCCTCCACTTT
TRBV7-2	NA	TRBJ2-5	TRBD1	CASSLSQGARETQYF	TGTGCCAGCAGCTTGTCGCAGGGGGCGAGGGAGACCCAGTACTTC
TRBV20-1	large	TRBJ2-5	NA	CSASGDQETQYF	TGCAGTGCTTCCGGGGACCAAGAGACCCAGTACTTC